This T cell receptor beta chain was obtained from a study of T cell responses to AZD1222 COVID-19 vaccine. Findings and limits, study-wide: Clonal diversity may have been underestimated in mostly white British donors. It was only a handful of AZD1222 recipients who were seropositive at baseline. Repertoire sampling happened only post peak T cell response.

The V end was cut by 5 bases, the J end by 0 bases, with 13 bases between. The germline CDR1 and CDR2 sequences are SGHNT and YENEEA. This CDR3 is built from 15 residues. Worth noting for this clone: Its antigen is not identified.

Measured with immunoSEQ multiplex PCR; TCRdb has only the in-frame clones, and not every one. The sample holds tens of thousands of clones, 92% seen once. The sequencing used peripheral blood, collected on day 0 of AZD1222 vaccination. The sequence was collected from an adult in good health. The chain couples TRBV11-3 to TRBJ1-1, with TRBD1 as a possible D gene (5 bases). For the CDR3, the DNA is TGTGCCAGCAGCCCGGGGCAGGGCTTGAACACTGAAGCTTTCTTT. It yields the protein CASSPGQGLNTEAFF. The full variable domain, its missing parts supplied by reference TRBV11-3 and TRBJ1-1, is EAGVVQSPRYKIIEKKQPVAFWCNPISGHNTLYWYLQNLGQGPELLIRYENEEAVDDSQLPKDRFSAERLKGVDSTLKIQPAELGDSAVYLCASSPGQGLNTEAFFGQGTRLTVV.